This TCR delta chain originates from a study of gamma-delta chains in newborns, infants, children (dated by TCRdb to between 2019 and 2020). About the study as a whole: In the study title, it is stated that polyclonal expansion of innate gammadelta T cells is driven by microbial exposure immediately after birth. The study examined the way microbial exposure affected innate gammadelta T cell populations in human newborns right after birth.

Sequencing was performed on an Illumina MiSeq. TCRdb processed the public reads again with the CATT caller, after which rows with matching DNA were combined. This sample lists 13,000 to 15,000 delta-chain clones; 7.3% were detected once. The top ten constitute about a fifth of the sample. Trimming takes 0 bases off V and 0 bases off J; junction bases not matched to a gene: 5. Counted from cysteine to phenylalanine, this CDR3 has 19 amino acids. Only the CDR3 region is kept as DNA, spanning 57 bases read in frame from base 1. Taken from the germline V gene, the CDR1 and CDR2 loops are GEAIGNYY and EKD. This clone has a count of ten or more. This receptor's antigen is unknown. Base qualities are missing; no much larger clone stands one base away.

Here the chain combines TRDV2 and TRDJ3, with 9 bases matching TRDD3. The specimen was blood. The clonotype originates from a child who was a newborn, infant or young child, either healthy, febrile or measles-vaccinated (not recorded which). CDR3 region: CACDTWGITSSWDTRQMFF. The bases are TGTGCCTGTGACACCTGGGGGATAACAAGCTCCTGGGACACCCGACAGATGTTTTTC.